A selection of T cell receptor beta chains follows, all from one sample in a study of blood T cell repertoires in COVID-19. Some clones are missing from TCRdb's copy, which holds only in-frame ones; the method was immunoSEQ multiplex PCR. The sample holds about 45,000 clones, around 85% seen once. Sequencing input: peripheral blood. These receptor sequences come from a human donor in a cohort sampled during active COVID-19. Each CDR3 is given with its conserved first and last residue. D genes are given only for firm matches. Clone size, where shown, is once, few, many, or a class for clones that have expanded.

size	J	V	D	CDR3	DNA
.	TRBJ2-5	TRBV7-7	TRBD2	CASSLGGLAEETQYF	TGTGCTAGCAGCTTAGGGGGACTAGCGGAAGAGACCCAGTACTTC
.	TRBJ1-3	TRBV7-3	.	CASSLGGGFADTIYF	TGTGCCAGCAGCCTGGGCGGGGGCTTCGCGGACACCATATATTTT
.	TRBJ2-1	TRBV4-1	TRBD2	CASSYTSGVREQFF	TGCGCCAGCAGTTACACTAGCGGGGTGAGGGAGCAGTTCTTC
few	TRBJ2-7	TRBV10-3	.	CAISESGTGSGEQYF	TGTGCCATCAGTGAGTCGGGCACAGGGAGCGGCGAGCAGTACTTC
.	TRBJ1-5	TRBV12-3/TRBV12-4	.	CASSLTVNQPQHF	TGTGCCAGCAGTCTGACAGTAAATCAGCCCCAGCATTTT
.	TRBJ1-1	TRBV19	.	CASSLGQMNTEAFF	TGTGCCAGTAGTCTCGGACAGATGAACACTGAAGCTTTCTTT
.	TRBJ2-1	TRBV4-3	.	CASSQARFPGNEQFF	TGCGCCAGCAGCCAAGCGCGGTTCCCCGGCAATGAGCAGTTCTTC
.	TRBJ1-1	TRBV29-1	.	CSVEGAGSYNLLNTEAFF	TGCAGCGTTGAGGGGGCAGGGTCATACAACTTACTGAACACTGAAGCTTTCTTT
.	TRBJ2-1	TRBV13	TRBD2	CASSLTRAGDTYNEQFF	TGTGCCAGCAGCCTTACCCGAGCGGGGGATACCTACAATGAGCAGTTCTTC
once	TRBJ2-1	TRBV28	.	CASSSVEQFF	TGTGCCAGCAGTTCTGTTGAGCAGTTCTTC
.	TRBJ2-1	TRBV4-2	TRBD2	CASSQWSGGAVNEQFF	TGTGCCAGCAGCCAATGGTCGGGGGGGGCGGTAAATGAGCAGTTCTTC
.	TRBJ1-1	TRBV7-9	TRBD1	CASSPRTGGASTEAFF	TGTGCCAGCAGCCCACGGACAGGGGGCGCCTCGACTGAAGCTTTCTTT
.	TRBJ2-5	TRBV7-8	TRBD2	CASIVAGGPETQYF	TGTGCCAGCATCGTAGCGGGGGGGCCTGAGACCCAGTACTTC
.	TRBJ2-3	TRBV18	.	CASSRRTDTDTQYF	TGTGCCAGCTCCCGGAGGACAGACACAGATACGCAGTATTTT
.	TRBJ2-7	TRBV5-8	.	CASSLAGEQYF	TGTGCCAGCAGCTTGGCGGGGGAGCAGTACTTC
.	TRBJ2-5	TRBV7-7	.	CASSLGTATQETQYF	TGTGCTAGCAGCCTAGGGACTGCCACCCAAGAGACCCAGTACTTC
.	TRBJ2-7	TRBV25-1	TRBD1	CASSEDRGPYEQYF	TGTGCCAGCAGTGAAGACAGGGGACCCTACGAGCAGTACTTC
once	TRBJ1-5	TRBV19	.	CASSIDLRGGGGNQPQHF	TGTGCCAGTAGTATAGATCTCCGGGGGGGTGGGGGCAATCAGCCCCAGCATTTT
.	TRBJ2-7	TRBV6-5	.	CASIVAYEQYF	TGTGCCAGCATCGTAGCCTACGAGCAGTACTTC
.	TRBJ1-4	TRBV27	.	CASSLRAGFEKLFF	TGTGCCAGCAGTTTAAGGGCAGGGTTTGAAAAACTGTTTTTT
.	TRBJ2-1	TRBV7-2	TRBD1	CASSWTVTGGLGQFF	TGTGCCAGCAGCTGGACTGTGACAGGGGGCTTAGGGCAGTTCTTC
.	TRBJ1-2	TRBV19	TRBD1	CASSGTGNYGYTF	TGTGCCAGTTCGGGGACAGGGAACTATGGCTACACCTTC
.	TRBJ2-7	TRBV11-3	.	CASSLGPGPYEQYF	TGTGCCAGCAGCTTAGGCCCGGGTCCCTACGAGCAGTACTTC
.	TRBJ2-3	TRBV5-1	.	CASSFGAGNFFLYF	.
.	TRBJ2-1	TRBV30	.	CVLEYTRTYNEQFF	TGTGTCCTGGAGTATACCCGAACCTACAATGAGCAGTTCTTC
.	TRBJ1-6	TRBV5-5	TRBD1	CAGEWGDRVKGSPLHF	TGTGCCGGTGAGTGGGGGGACAGGGTAAAAGGTTCACCCCTCCACTTT
.	TRBJ2-1	TRBV9	TRBD2	CASSLAGGLSEQFF	TGTGCCAGCTCCCTAGCGGGGGGGCTTAGTGAGCAGTTCTTC
.	TRBJ2-3	TRBV6-5	.	CASSRDFPDTQYF	TGTGCCAGCAGTAGGGACTTCCCAGATACGCAGTATTTT
.	TRBJ1-1	TRBV4-1	.	CASSQDRDKNTEAFF	TGCGCCAGCAGCCAAGATCGGGACAAGAACACTGAAGCTTTCTTT
.	TRBJ2-3	TRBV27	TRBD2	CASSPGRLAARKDTQYF	TGTGCCAGCAGTCCCGGACGACTAGCGGCTAGGAAAGATACGCAGTATTTT
.	TRBJ1-1	TRBV10-3	.	CAIMEGFGTEAFF	TGTGCCATCATGGAGGGGTTTGGCACTGAAGCTTTCTTT
.	TRBJ2-1	TRBV5-1	TRBD2	CASSLIAGYNEQFF	TGCGCCAGCAGCTTGATAGCGGGCTACAATGAGCAGTTCTTC
.	TRBJ2-1	TRBV5-1	TRBD1	CASSDESGTGPHNEQFF	TGCGCCAGCAGCGACGAATCCGGGACAGGGCCCCACAATGAGCAGTTCTTC
.	TRBJ1-1	TRBV6-5	.	CASRHGGLNTEAFF	TGTGCCAGCAGGCACGGTGGGCTGAACACTGAAGCTTTCTTT
.	TRBJ2-5	TRBV6-6	.	CASSLGPWETQYF	TGTGCCAGCAGCCTGGGCCCCTGGGAGACCCAGTACTTC
.	TRBJ1-1	TRBV3-1/TRBV3-2	.	CASSQQGLNTEAFF	TGTGCCAGCAGCCAACAGGGGTTGAACACTGAAGCTTTCTTT
once	TRBJ2-2	TRBV7-8	.	CASSPTVNTGELFF	TGTGCCAGCAGCCCGACAGTGAACACCGGGGAGCTGTTTTTT
.	TRBJ1-2	TRBV10-1	.	CASSESGRNYGYTF	TGCGCCAGCAGTGAAAGTGGGAGAAACTATGGCTACACCTTC
once	TRBJ1-4	TRBV6-1	.	CASSDRVDEKLFF	TGTGCCAGCAGTGACAGGGTTGATGAAAAACTGTTTTTT
.	TRBJ2-3	TRBV24-1	TRBD1	CATSVSPGQGNADTQYF	TGTGCCACCAGTGTCTCCCCGGGACAGGGTAACGCAGATACGCAGTATTTT
once	TRBJ2-5	TRBV11-2	TRBD2	CASSSGGASGHPETQYF	TGTGCCAGCAGCTCCGGGGGGGCTTCTGGACACCCAGAGACCCAGTACTTC
.	TRBJ2-4	TRBV19	.	CASFSPLAKNIQYF	TGTGCCAGTTTCTCCCCGTTAGCCAAAAACATTCAGTACTTC
.	TRBJ1-6	TRBV30	.	CAWSDGFPKSPLHF	TGTGCCTGGAGTGATGGCTTCCCGAAGTCACCCCTCCACTTT
once	TRBJ1-6	TRBV6-5	.	CASRRGGNSPLHF	TGTGCCAGCAGGCGGGGGGGTAATTCACCCCTCCACTTT
.	TRBJ2-5	TRBV7-3	.	CASSFNTGSLETQYF	TGTGCCAGCAGCTTTAATACAGGGTCACTCGAGACCCAGTACTTC
once	TRBJ2-6	TRBV7-8	TRBD2	CASSSGTSFSGANVLTF	TGTGCCAGCAGCTCCGGGACTAGCTTCTCTGGGGCCAACGTCCTGACTTTC
.	TRBJ2-2	TRBV28	.	CASSLKRRSALLNTGELFF	TGTGCCAGCAGTTTAAAAAGGCGGTCGGCACTTCTCAACACCGGGGAGCTGTTTTTT
.	TRBJ1-1	TRBV19	.	CASSPRGGGTEAFF	TGTGCCAGTAGTCCGCGGGGGGGCGGCACTGAAGCTTTCTTT
.	TRBJ2-2	TRBV3-1/TRBV3-2	TRBD2	CASSLLLAGAGHGELFF	TGTGCCAGCAGCCTTCTTCTAGCGGGGGCGGGACACGGGGAGCTGTTTTTT
.	TRBJ2-7	TRBV3-1/TRBV3-2	.	CASGGVGTDEQYF	TGTGCCAGCGGAGGGGTGGGGACAGACGAGCAGTACTTC
.	TRBJ2-1	TRBV24-1	.	CATSLDNEQFF	TGTGCCACCAGCCTCGACAATGAGCAGTTCTTC
.	TRBJ1-5	TRBV19	.	CASSIGDREGSLEGPQHF	TGTGCCAGTAGTATAGGGGATAGAGAAGGCAGTCTCGAGGGGCCCCAGCATTTT
.	TRBJ2-5	TRBV19	.	CASSILARGKETQYF	TGTGCCAGTAGTATATTAGCGCGGGGAAAAGAGACCCAGTACTTC
.	TRBJ1-6	TRBV7-2	.	CASSRSGQYNSPLHF	TGTGCCAGCAGCCGTTCAGGACAGTATAATTCACCCCTCCACTTT